This T cell receptor beta chain was observed in a study of cytomegalovirus exposure and HLA in healthy donors. Findings and caveats of the study: The likely explanation for a cluster of highly shared sequence variants was sequencing artifact.

Comment on this clone: Its antigen is unidentified.

The PCR had 60 Vbeta and 13 Jbeta primers. The assay was immunoSEQ multiplex PCR, and TCRdb's table has in-frame clones only and misses some. The table lists roughly 60,000 clones. V was pared by 5 bases and J by 0 bases, with 17 bases between. Germline V gives CDR1 SEHNR, CDR2 FQNEAQ (reference sequence). The CDR3 loop spans 16 amino acids. This clonotype was sampled from a male donor in good health and CMV-seronegative. V gene TRBV7-9 combines with J gene TRBJ2-7; D is possibly TRBD2 (6 bases). The material sequenced was PBMCs. CDR3 sequence: CASSPLGGGSSYEQYF. In DNA, the CDR3 is TGTGCCAGCAGCCCCCTGGGAGGTGGGAGCTCCTACGAGCAGTACTTC.